This TCR beta chain was obtained from a study of blood T cell repertoires in COVID-19. The ends were cut back, 5 bases at V and 4 bases at J, with 16 bases in the middle. The CDR3 runs 15 residues. Germline V gene lookup returns CDR1 SGHRS and CDR2 YFSETQ. Assay used: immunoSEQ multiplex PCR; TCRdb lists only in-frame clones, some missing. The repertoire holds more than 85,000 clones, 60% to 85% seen once, with less than 5% in the top ten. The chain recombines TRBV5-1 with TRBJ1-3, with D unresolved. The sample comprised peripheral blood. This receptor was obtained from a human donor in a cohort sampled during active or convalescent COVID-19. The CDR3 spells CASSPGDITGNTIYF. CDR3 coding DNA: TGCGCCAGCAGTCCCGGGGATATCACAGGAAACACCATATATTTT.